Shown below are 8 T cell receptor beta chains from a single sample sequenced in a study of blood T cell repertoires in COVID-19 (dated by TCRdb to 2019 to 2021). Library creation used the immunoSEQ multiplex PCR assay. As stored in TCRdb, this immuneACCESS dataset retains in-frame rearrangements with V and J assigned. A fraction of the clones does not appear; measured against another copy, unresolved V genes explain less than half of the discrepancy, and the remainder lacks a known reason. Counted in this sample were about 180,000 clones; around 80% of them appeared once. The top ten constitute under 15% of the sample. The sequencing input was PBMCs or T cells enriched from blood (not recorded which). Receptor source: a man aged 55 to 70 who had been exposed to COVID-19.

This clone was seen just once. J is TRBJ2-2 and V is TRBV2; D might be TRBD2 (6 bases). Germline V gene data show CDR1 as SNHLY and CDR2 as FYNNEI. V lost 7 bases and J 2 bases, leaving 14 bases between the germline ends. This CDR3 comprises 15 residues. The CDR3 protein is CASTGARGNTGELFF. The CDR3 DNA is TGTGCCAGCACTGGGGCGCGGGGCAACACCGGGGAGCTGTTTTTT.

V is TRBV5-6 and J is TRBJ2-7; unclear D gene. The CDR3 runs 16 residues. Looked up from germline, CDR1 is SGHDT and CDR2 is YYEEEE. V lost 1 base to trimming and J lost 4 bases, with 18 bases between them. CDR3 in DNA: TGTGCCAGCAGCTTGTCGATGCGGCAGACCGCGTACGAGCAGTACTTC. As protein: CASSLSMRQTAYEQYF. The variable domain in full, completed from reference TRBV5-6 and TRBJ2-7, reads DAGVTQSPTHLIKTRGQQVTLRCSPKSGHDTVSWYQQALGQGPQFIFQYYEEEERQRGNFPDRFSGHQFPNYSSELNVNALLLGDSALYLCASSLSMRQTAYEQYFGPGTRLTVT.

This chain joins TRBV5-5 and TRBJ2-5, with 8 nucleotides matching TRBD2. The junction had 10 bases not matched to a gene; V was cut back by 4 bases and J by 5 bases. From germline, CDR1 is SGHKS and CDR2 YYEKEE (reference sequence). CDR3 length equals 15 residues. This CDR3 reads CASSGGTRVGETQYF. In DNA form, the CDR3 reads TGTGCCAGCAGCGGCGGGACTAGAGTAGGGGAGACCCAGTACTTC.

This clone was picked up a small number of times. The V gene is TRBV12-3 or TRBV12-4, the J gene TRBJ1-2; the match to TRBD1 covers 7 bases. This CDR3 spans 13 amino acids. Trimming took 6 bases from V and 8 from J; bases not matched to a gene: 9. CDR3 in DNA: TGTGCCAGCAGCCGTACAGGGGAAGGCGGCTACACCTTC. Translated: CASSRTGEGGYTF.

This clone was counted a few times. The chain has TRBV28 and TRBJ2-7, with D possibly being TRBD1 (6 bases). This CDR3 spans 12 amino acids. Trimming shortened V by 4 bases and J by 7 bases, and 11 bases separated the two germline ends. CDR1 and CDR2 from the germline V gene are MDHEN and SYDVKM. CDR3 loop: CASSSTGQEQYF. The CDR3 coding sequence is TGTGCCAGCAGTTCAACCGGACAGGAGCAGTACTTC.

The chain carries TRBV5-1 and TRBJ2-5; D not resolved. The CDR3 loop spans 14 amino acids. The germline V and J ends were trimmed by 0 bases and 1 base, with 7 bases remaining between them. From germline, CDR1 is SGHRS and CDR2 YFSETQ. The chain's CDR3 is CASSLGPVQETQYF. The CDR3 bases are TGCGCCAGCAGCTTGGGCCCGGTCCAAGAGACCCAGTACTTC.

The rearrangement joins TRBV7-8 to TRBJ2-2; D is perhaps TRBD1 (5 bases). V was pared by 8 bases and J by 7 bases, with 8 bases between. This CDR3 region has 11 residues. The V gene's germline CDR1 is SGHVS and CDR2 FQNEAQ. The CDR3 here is CASPQVGELFF. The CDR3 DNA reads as TGTGCCAGCCCACAGGTCGGGGAGCTGTTTTTT.

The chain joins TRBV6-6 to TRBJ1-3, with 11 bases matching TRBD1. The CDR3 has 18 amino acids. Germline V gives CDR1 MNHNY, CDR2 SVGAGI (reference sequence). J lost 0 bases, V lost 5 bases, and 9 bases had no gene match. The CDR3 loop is CASSRVGQGVTSGNTIYF. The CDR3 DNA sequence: TGTGCCAGCAGTCGGGTGGGACAGGGGGTTACCTCTGGAAACACCATATATTTT.